This TCR beta chain was sequenced during a study of blood T cell repertoires in COVID-19 (dated by TCRdb to between 2020 and 2021). With regard to the full study: The collaborator samples originated in the United States, Italy and Spain and spanned the acute and convalescent phases of COVID-19. Where available, HLA class I and class II types were obtained from metadata supplied by the sample provider rather than from assay-based typing. The prospective study material was composed of cDNA or gDNA derived from T cells, B-cell-depleted T cells, or PBMCs. Deeply sampled blood TCRbeta repertoires from subjects exposed to, actively infected with, or recovered from COVID-19 were included in the dataset. The sample metadata nearly always contained a de-identified subject ID, COVID-19 status, age in years and sex. The repertoires were made available in a free public database intended to serve as a resource for research on the immune response to SARS-CoV-2. The samples were drawn from the first 160 participants of the ongoing ImmuneRACE study and from over 950 subjects provided by 6 global collaborators.

Turning to this clone: Its specific antigen is unknown. Base qualities are not at hand, and no much larger clone is one base apart.

TCRbeta CDR3 regions were amplified from genomic DNA using the immunoSEQ Assay, a bias-controlled multiplex PCR. The study's own analysis went as follows. Within the assay, amplification of reference gene primers was used to estimate how many nucleated cells each sample contained. Sequence reads were collapsed and filtered to measure the absolute abundance of every unique TCRbeta CDR3 rearrangement. For each sample, productive Simpson clonality was calculated as the square root of Simpson's diversity index across productive rearrangements. TCRdb obtained this table from immuneACCESS and retained in-frame rearrangements with V and J assigned. These tables miss some clones; where compared with another copy, unresolved V genes account for less than half of the shortfall, and the remainder is unexplained. From that table come the V and J calls and clone size; the DNA was used to work out D and trimming. Within this sample are 210,000 or so clones, with under 80% of them counted one time only. About 13% of the sample comes from the top ten.

Samples from volunteer blood donors who had recovered from COVID-19 were contributed by a second Seattle source. Whole blood was collected in K2EDTA tubes by collaborating institutions according to the institutions' own protocols. For TCRbeta analysis, collaborator samples were shipped as frozen whole blood, as isolated PBMCs, or as DNA extracted from either sample type. What the study reported, not specific to this receptor: The quantity of clinical and demographic metadata differed by source and by participant and was supplied without curation.

Clipping removes 5 bases from V and 2 bases from J, with 8 as the unmatched junction base count. Including the terminal cysteine and phenylalanine, the CDR3 comprises 16 residues. Left in the record is the CDR3 DNA by itself, 48 bases read in frame from the first base. The germline V gene (reference sequence) specifies LNHDA as CDR1 and SQIVND as CDR2. The chain is assembled from TRBV19 and TRBJ2-7, and TRBD1 matches 11 of the central bases. This clonotype was obtained from a man between 45 and 60 years old who had recovered from COVID-19. Source material: peripheral blood. Here the CDR3 is given as CASSVLDRGPPYEQYF. The nucleotide sequence reads as follows: TGTGCCAGTAGTGTCCTGGACAGGGGGCCGCCCTACGAGCAGTACTTC.